The entry that follows covers one TCR beta chain sequence. The data stem from a study of CD8 T cells in Susac syndrome. The RNA, roughly 0.5 to 1 ug, was put through reverse transcription using random hexamers. In TCRdb, the immunoSEQ multiplex PCR reads were re-called with MiXCR into one record per CDR3 protein. The sample has more than 85,000 distinct CDR3 sequences; 96% are singletons. The CDR3 is made up of 15 amino acids. Germline CDR1 reads MDHEN; CDR2 reads SYDVKM. V was pared by 3 bases and J by 0 bases, with 12 bases between. V is TRBV28 and J is TRBJ2-7; D is perhaps TRBD1 (5 bases). The sequenced material came from CD4+ T cells from PBMCs. This sequence originates from a human donor in good health. The CDR3 nucleotides read TGTGCCAGCAGTTTGGGGCAGGCTCACTCCTACGAGCAGTACTTC. Its protein is CASSLGQAHSYEQYF.